A selection of T cell receptor beta chains follows, all from one sample in a study of spatial heterogeneity in lung cancer. TCRdb analysed the 5' RACE reads with MiXCR anew, one entry per CDR3 protein. The table shows about 80,000 distinct CDR3 sequences, with approximately 21% occurring only once. The sample consisted of PBMCs, taken at surgery. The receptors shown here come from a male donor with early-stage non-small cell lung cancer. Both conserved end residues are part of each CDR3. A D gene is named only where the DNA matches it firmly. Size tells how often a clone was seen (once, few, many) or the class of an expanded clone, and some rows leave it out.

many	TRBV10-3	.	TRBJ2-2	CAISGSGAGELFF	TGTGCCATCAGTGGGAGCGGTGCCGGGGAGCTGTTTTTT
.	TRBV27	.	TRBJ2-3	CASSLQGRADTQYF	TGTGCCAGCAGTTTGCAGGGGCGGGCAGATACGCAGTATTTT
few	TRBV10-3	.	TRBJ1-1	CAITSDLNTEAFF	TGTGCCATCACATCGGACTTGAACACTGAAGCTTTCTTT
many	TRBV18	.	TRBJ2-1	CASSPGEEKVRQFF	TGTGCCAGCTCACCAGGAGAGGAAAAGGTCCGGCAGTTCTTC
few	TRBV28	TRBD1	TRBJ2-7	CASSLSGTGGEQYF	TGTGCCAGCAGTTTAAGTGGGACAGGGGGCGAGCAGTACTTC
few	TRBV29-1	.	TRBJ1-1	CSYTQGNTEAFF	TGCAGCTATACCCAGGGGAACACTGAAGCTTTCTTT
.	TRBV28	.	TRBJ2-1	CASSQNLNEQFF	TGTGCCAGCAGTCAAAACCTCAATGAGCAGTTCTTC
.	TRBV20-1	.	TRBJ2-3	CSARGPWGFANTQYF	TGCAGTGCTAGAGGCCCGTGGGGCTTCGCAAATACGCAGTATTTT
.	TRBV28	.	TRBJ2-7	CASSLIVYTYEQYF	TGTGCCAGCAGTTTAATAGTTTACACCTACGAGCAGTACTTC
many	TRBV9	.	TRBJ2-1	CASSVDPRGPDNEQFF	TGTGCCAGCAGCGTAGACCCTCGGGGGCCAGACAATGAGCAGTTCTTC